This section outlines one T cell receptor (beta chain) sequence together with its context. Its antigen remains unidentified. Clones were read by immunoSEQ multiplex PCR, and TCRdb kept only the in-frame ones, dropping some. The sample includes around 190,000 clones, 85% of them seen just once. This entry belongs to a study of cytomegalovirus exposure and HLA in healthy donors. Whole-study results and caveats: Some TCR beta chains (164 of them) were listed as cytomegalovirus-associated. Cytomegalovirus status, reportedly, was diagnosed with high specificity and sensitivity by the classifier.

The CDR3 consists of 15 residues. Trimming took off 3 bases at V and 8 bases at J, with 17 bases between the two ends. The germline V gene has CDR1 GTSNPN and CDR2 SVGIG (reference sequence). It was the approximately 110-subject validation cohort, separate from the roughly 700-subject first cohort, to which the donors belonged. The receptor's source is a man aged 18 to 29 in good health and CMV-seropositive. Source material: PBMCs. This chain uses TRBV30 with TRBJ1-6; weak D call: TRBD1 (5 bases). The CDR3 DNA is TGTGCCTGGAGGGGATACGACAGTCCCTATTCACCCCTCCACTTT. Translating gives CAWRGYDSPYSPLHF.